The next 17 T cell receptor beta chains were all read from a single sample in a study of T cell responses to AZD1222 COVID-19 vaccine. TCRdb keeps only in-frame clones here, not all; method: immunoSEQ multiplex PCR. The data contain around 77,000 clones, about nine tenths of them singletons. The sequencing used peripheral blood, collected on day 0 of AZD1222 vaccination. The receptor source for this set is an adult in good health.

J is TRBJ2-2 and V is TRBV7-9, with 9 bases matching TRBD1. There are 15 residues in the CDR3. Germline V CDR1 and CDR2: SEHNR, FQNEAQ (reference sequence). The trim removed 7 bases at V and 3 bases at J, leaving 6 bases unmatched. The CDR3 DNA reads as TGTGCCAGCACGCCGGGACAGGGTGACACCGGGGAGCTGTTTTTT. This gives the protein CASTPGQGDTGELFF. Based on the CDR3 plus reference TRBV7-9 and TRBJ2-2, the full variable domain is DTGVSQNPRHKITKRGQNVTFRCDPISEHNRLYWYRQTLGQGPEFLTYFQNEAQLEKSRLLSDRFSAERPKGSFSTLEIQRTEQGDSAMYLCASTPGQGDTGELFFGEGSRLTVL.

The chain carries TRBV28 and TRBJ1-1, with TRBD1 matching over 8 bases. The CDR3 spans 16 residues. The trim removed 6 bases at V and 5 bases at J, leaving 14 bases unmatched. Germline V gives CDR1 MDHEN, CDR2 SYDVKM. The CDR3 nucleotides read TGTGCCAGCAGCCTCCAAGTCGTCAGGGGGCTTACTGAAGCTTTCTTT. It yields the protein CASSLQVVRGLTEAFF.

The rearrangement joins TRBV19 to TRBJ1-1; D is uncertain. The CDR3 runs 11 residues. CDR1 LNHDA and CDR2 SQIVND come from the germline V gene (reference sequence). The germline V and J ends were trimmed by 8 bases and 6 bases, with 10 bases remaining between them. Here the CDR3 DNA reads TGTGCCAGTCGGGAGTTCGCTGAAGCTTTCTTT. Translation: CASREFAEAFF.

The rearrangement uses TRBV4-1 and TRBJ1-3, with 7 nucleotides matching TRBD1. CDR1 and CDR2 (germline): MGHRA, YSYEKL. V lost 1 base to trimming and J lost 3 bases; unmatched junction nucleotides: 3. The CDR3 is made up of 15 amino acids. CDR3 sequence: CASSQVYRGGNTIYF. CDR3 nucleotides: TGCGCCAGCAGCCAAGTATACAGGGGTGGAAACACCATATATTTT.

The J gene is TRBJ2-1, the V gene TRBV7-2; no firm D call. Germline values: CDR1 SGHTA, CDR2 FQGNSA. The CDR3 covers 16 residues. Trimming took off 9 bases at V and 1 base at J, with 19 bases between the two ends. CDR3 DNA sequence: TGTGCCAGTCATATCAGAGACGGTACATCCTACAATGAGCAGTTCTTC. It is translated as CASHIRDGTSYNEQFF.

The chain couples TRBV19 to TRBJ1-1; D perhaps matches TRBD1 (5 bases). CDR1 and CDR2 from the germline V gene are LNHDA and SQIVND (reference sequence). The CDR3 consists of 14 residues. Between the trimmed V and J ends, which lost 6 bases and 6 bases, there was a span of 17 bases. CDR3 protein: CASSDGGYFAEAFF. As DNA, the CDR3 is TGTGCCAGTAGCGACGGGGGTTATTTTGCTGAAGCTTTCTTT.

This sequence joins TRBV28 and TRBJ1-3, with a weak D call TRBD1 (6 bases). The ends were cut back, 8 bases at V and 1 base at J, with 12 bases in the middle. The germline gives CDR1 MDHEN, CDR2 SYDVKM. The CDR3 loop spans 14 amino acids. This CDR3 reads CASLETGSGNTIYF. The CDR3 region has the DNA TGTGCCAGCCTAGAGACAGGTTCTGGAAACACCATATATTTT.

This chain links TRBV11-3 with TRBJ2-3; 7 nucleotides line up with TRBD1. The CDR3 is made up of 15 amino acids. Germline loops: CDR1 SGHNT, CDR2 YENEEA. V lost 3 bases, J lost 2 bases, and 5 bases stayed unmatched. This CDR3 reads CASSFRQGSTDTQYF. Written as DNA, the CDR3 is TGTGCCAGCAGCTTCCGACAGGGATCCACAGATACGCAGTATTTT.

This chain uses TRBV28 with TRBJ1-2; TRBD1 aligns across 8 bases. V lost 6 bases to trimming and J lost 7 bases; unmatched junction nucleotides: 7. The CDR3 sequence is 13 residues long. CDR1 is MDHEN, CDR2 SYDVKM, per germline. The CDR3 DNA reads as TGTGCCAGCAGGAAGGGGACAGGCCTTGGCTACACCTTC. It is translated as CASRKGTGLGYTF.

The chain carries TRBV5-1 and TRBJ1-2; D unclear. The V and J ends lost 7 bases and 4 bases respectively, with 17 bases between them. The CDR3 loop spans 14 amino acids. Germline lookup yields CDR1 SGHRS and CDR2 YFSETQ. The CDR3 DNA sequence: TGCGCCAGCTCCCCTTTTGCTCGGAGCTATGGCTACACCTTC. As protein: CASSPFARSYGYTF. The full variable domain, its missing parts supplied by reference TRBV5-1 and TRBJ1-2, is KAGVTQTPRYLIKTRGQQVTLSCSPISGHRSVSWYQQTPGQGLQFLFEYFSETQRNKGNFPGRFSGRQFSNSRSEMNVSTLELGDSALYLCASSPFARSYGYTFGSGTRLTVV.

This chain joins TRBV30 and TRBJ1-1, with 8 bases matching TRBD1. Per the germline V gene, CDR1 is GTSNPN and CDR2 is SVGIG (reference sequence). There are 13 residues in the CDR3. The V segment lost 3 bases and the J segment 5 bases; nucleotides outside the gene matches: 5. The CDR3 reads CAWSTGGGTEAFF. CDR3 coding DNA: TGTGCCTGGAGCACAGGGGGAGGGACTGAAGCTTTCTTT.

The rearrangement joins TRBV9 to TRBJ2-5; D is ambiguous. V dropped 3 bases and J dropped 1 base, with 10 bases sitting between them. Germline assignment: CDR1 SGDLS and CDR2 YYNGEE. The CDR3 runs to 14 residues. The CDR3 DNA sequence: TGTGCCAGCAGCGCCATCGGTGGCCAAGAGACCCAGTACTTC. This encodes CASSAIGGQETQYF.

The chain uses TRBV27 and TRBJ1-1; D possibly corresponds to TRBD1 (6 bases). Germline assignment: CDR1 MNHEY and CDR2 SMNVEV (reference sequence). This CDR3 is built from 15 residues. The ends were cut back, 0 bases at V and 3 bases at J, with 11 bases in the middle. The CDR3 sequence: CASSLSYRAYTEAFF. The CDR3 DNA is TGTGCCAGCAGTTTATCGTACAGGGCTTACACTGAAGCTTTCTTT.

The V and J genes are TRBV4-2 and TRBJ1-3; no firm D call. From germline, CDR1 is LGHNA and CDR2 YNFKEQ. The CDR3 sequence is 20 residues long. V shed 0 bases and J shed 0 bases, with 21 bases lying between them. Here the CDR3 reads CASSQDPPGRPDISGNTIYF. CDR3 bases: TGTGCCAGCAGCCAAGATCCGCCAGGCCGCCCCGACATCTCTGGAAACACCATATATTTT.

The rearrangement links TRBV19 to TRBJ2-4; D gene uncertain. Per germline, CDR1 LNHDA and CDR2 SQIVND (reference sequence). V dropped 5 bases and J dropped 0 bases, with 8 bases sitting between them. The CDR3 is 14 amino acids. This chain's CDR3 is CASSLNQAKNIQYF. DNA of the CDR3: TGTGCCAGTAGTCTAAACCAAGCCAAAAACATTCAGTACTTC. The variable domain in full, completed from reference TRBV19 and TRBJ2-4, reads DGGITQSPKYLFRKEGQNVTLSCEQNLNHDAMYWYRQDPGQGLRLIYYSQIVNDFQKGDIAEGYSVSREKKESFPLTVTSAQKNPTAFYLCASSLNQAKNIQYFGAGTRLSVL.

V is TRBV12-5 and J is TRBJ2-3, with D perhaps being TRBD1 or TRBD2 (5 bases each). Germline loops: CDR1 LGHNT, CDR2 FRNRAP. V was trimmed by 0 bases and J by 1 base, leaving 11 bases between them. The CDR3 consists of 16 residues. CDR3 protein: CASGLVDSGGTDTQYF. In DNA, the CDR3 is TGTGCTAGTGGTTTGGTAGACAGCGGAGGCACAGATACGCAGTATTTT.

The chain combines TRBV4-1 with TRBJ2-1; maybe TRBD2 (5 bases). Between the trimmed V and J ends, which lost 0 bases and 12 bases, there was a span of 15 bases. Germline V gene lookup returns CDR1 MGHRA and CDR2 YSYEKL. CDR3 size: 14 residues. CDR3 DNA sequence: TGCGCCAGCAGCCAAGATTCTAGCTTGGGGTGGCAGTTCTTC. Protein: CASSQDSSLGWQFF.